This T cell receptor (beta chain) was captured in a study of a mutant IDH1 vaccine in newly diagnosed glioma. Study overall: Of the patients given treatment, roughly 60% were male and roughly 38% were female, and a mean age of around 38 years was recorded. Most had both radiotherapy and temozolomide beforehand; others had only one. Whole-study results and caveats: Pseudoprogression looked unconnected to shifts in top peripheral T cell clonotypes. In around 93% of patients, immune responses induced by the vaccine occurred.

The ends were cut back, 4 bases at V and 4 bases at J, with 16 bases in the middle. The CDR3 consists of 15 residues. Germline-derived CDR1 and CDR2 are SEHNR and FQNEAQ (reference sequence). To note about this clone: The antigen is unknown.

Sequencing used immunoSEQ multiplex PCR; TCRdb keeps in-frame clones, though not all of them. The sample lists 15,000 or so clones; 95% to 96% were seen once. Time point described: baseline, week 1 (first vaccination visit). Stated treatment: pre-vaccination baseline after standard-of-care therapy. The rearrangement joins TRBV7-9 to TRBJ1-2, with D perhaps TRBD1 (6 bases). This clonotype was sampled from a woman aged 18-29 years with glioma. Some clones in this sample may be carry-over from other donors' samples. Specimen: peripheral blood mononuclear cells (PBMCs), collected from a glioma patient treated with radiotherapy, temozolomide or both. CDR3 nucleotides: TGTGCCAGCAGCTCAAGCGGGGGGGCGGGCTATGGCTACACCTTC. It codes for CASSSSGGAGYGYTF.